Described below is a single T cell receptor beta chain sequence and its context. What it binds is unknown. This sample was taken from a study of a mutant IDH1 vaccine in newly diagnosed glioma. Generated by immunoSEQ multiplex PCR, the TCRdb table keeps only in-frame clones and is missing some. The repertoire includes around 55,000 clones, 80% of them detected once, and 6.2% sits in the top ten. This CDR3 spans 15 amino acids. Trimming pared 0 bases from V and 6 bases from J, leaving 14 bases between. CDR1 and CDR2 from the germline V gene are SGDLS and YYNGEE. The time point: week 23, last vaccination. A single vaccine dose contained 300 ug of mutant IDH1 20-mer peptide, and topical imiquimod was used with it.

The origin of this receptor is a man aged 35 to 55 with glioma. The sequencing here drew on PBMCs, taken from a glioma patient whose treatment included an IDH1 peptide vaccine. This chain connects TRBV9 to TRBJ2-3, with D unclear. The CDR3 coding sequence is TGTGCCAGCAGCGTAGAGGGTCTAGTGGTTGATACGCAGTATTTT. It codes for CASSVEGLVVDTQYF.